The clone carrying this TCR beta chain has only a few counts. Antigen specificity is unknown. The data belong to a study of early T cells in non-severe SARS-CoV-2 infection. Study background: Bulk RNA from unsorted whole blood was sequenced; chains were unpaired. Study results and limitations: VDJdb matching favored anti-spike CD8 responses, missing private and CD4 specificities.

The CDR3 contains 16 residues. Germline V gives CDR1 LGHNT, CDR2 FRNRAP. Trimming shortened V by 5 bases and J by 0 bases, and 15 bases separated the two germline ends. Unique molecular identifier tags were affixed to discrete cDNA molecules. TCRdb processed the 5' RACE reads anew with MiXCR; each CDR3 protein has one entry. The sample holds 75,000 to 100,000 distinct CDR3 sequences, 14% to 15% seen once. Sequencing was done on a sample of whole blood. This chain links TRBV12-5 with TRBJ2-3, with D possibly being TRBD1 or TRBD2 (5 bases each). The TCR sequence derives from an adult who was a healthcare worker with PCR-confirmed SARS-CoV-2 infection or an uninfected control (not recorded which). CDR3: CASGLAPGLSTDTQYF. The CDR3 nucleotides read TGTGCTAGTGGTCTTGCTCCGGGGCTGAGCACAGATACGCAGTATTTT.